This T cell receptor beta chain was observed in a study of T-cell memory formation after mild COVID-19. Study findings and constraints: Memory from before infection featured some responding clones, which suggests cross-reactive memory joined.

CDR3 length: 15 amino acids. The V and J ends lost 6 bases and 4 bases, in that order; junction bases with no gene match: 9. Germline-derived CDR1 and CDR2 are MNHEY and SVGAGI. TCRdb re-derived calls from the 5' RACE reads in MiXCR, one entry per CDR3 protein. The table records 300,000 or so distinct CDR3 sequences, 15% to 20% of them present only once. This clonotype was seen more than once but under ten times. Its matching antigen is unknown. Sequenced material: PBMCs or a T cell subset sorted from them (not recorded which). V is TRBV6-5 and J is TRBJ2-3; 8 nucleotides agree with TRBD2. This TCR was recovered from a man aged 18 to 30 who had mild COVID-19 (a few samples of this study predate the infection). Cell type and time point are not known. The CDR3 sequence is CASRNHGGESDTQYF. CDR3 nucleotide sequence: TGTGCCAGCAGAAATCACGGGGGGGAGTCAGATACGCAGTATTTT.